This TCR beta chain is drawn from a study of blood T cell repertoires in COVID-19. Study-level information: Sources were T cells, B-cell-depleted T cells, or PBMCs; the material itself was cDNA or gDNA.

This clone appeared a few times. Authors' methods: Reference gene primer amplification yielded estimated nucleated cell counts. Only in-frame clones appear in the TCRdb table, and some are missing; sequencing was by immunoSEQ multiplex PCR. V, J and clone size reflect that table, while D and trimming were determined from the DNA. The data hold roughly 73,000 clones, with 70% to 80% observed a single time. The receptor's source is a man aged 65 to 79 with acute or convalescent COVID-19. The sample taken for sequencing was peripheral blood.

The CDR3 bases are TGTGCCAGCAGTTGGGGCCGCCTGGGGAATTCACCCCTCCACTTT. As protein: CASSWGRLGNSPLHF. The chain uses TRBV27 and TRBJ1-6; D perhaps matches TRBD1 (5 bases). Per the germline V gene, CDR1 is MNHEY and CDR2 is SMNVEV (reference sequence). Trimming removed 4 bases at V and 7 bases at J, with 14 bases between. The CDR3 has 15 residues.